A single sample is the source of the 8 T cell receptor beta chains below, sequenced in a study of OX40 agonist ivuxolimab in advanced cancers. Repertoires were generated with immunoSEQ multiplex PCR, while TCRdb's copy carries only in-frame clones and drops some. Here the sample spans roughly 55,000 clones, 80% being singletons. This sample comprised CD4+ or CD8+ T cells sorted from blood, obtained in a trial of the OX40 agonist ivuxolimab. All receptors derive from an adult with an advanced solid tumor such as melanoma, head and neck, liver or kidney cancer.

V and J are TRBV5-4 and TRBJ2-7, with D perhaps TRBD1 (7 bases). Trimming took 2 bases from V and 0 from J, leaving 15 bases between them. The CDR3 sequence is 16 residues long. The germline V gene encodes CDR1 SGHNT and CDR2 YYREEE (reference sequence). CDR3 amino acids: CASSFDREASSYEQYF. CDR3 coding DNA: TGTGCCAGCAGCTTCGACAGGGAGGCAAGCTCCTACGAGCAGTACTTC.

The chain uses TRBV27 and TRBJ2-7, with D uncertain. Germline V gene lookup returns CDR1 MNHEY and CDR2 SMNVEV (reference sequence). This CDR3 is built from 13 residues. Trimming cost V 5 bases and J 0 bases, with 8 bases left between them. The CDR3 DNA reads TGTGCCAGCAGTCCGGTGAGCTCCTACGAGCAGTACTTC. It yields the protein CASSPVSSYEQYF.

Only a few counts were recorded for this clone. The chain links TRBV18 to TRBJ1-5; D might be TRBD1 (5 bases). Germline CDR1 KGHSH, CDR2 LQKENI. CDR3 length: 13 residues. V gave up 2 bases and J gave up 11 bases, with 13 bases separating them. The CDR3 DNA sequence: TGTGCCAGCTCACCAGGACCCTTAGGGGCCCAGCATTTT. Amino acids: CASSPGPLGAQHF.

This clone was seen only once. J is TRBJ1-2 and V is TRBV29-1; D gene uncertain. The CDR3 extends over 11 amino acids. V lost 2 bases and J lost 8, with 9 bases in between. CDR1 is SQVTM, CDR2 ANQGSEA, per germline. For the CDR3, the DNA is TGCAGCGTTGAAAGAAGGCAGGGCTACACCTTC. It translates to CSVERRQGYTF. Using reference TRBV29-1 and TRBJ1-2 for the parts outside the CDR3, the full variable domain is SAVISQKPSRDICQRGTSLTIQCQVDSQVTMMFWYRQQPGQSLTLIATANQGSEATYESGFVIDKFPISRPNLTFSTLTVSNMSPEDSSIYLCSVERRQGYTFGSGTRLTVV.

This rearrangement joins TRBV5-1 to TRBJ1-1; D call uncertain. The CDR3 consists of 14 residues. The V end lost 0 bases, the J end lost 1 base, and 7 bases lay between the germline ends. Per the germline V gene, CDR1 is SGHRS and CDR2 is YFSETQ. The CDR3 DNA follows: TGCGCCAGCAGCTTGGCGCGGCAGAACACTGAAGCTTTCTTT. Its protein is CASSLARQNTEAFF.

CDR3 coding DNA: TGTGCCAGCATTCAGGGGGGCATGAACACTGAAGCTTTCTTT. This codes for CASIQGGMNTEAFF. This rearrangement joins TRBV28 to TRBJ1-1; 7 bases fit TRBD1. Trimming removed 7 bases from V and 0 bases from J; junction bases left unmatched: 5. This CDR3 is 14 amino acids long. Germline CDR1 MDHEN, CDR2 SYDVKM.

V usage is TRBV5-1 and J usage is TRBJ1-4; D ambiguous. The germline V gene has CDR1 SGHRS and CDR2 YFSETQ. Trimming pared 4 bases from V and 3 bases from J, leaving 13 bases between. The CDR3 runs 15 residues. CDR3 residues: CASSANPDANEKLFF. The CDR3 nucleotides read TGCGCCAGCAGCGCAAACCCCGACGCTAATGAAAAACTGTTTTTT.

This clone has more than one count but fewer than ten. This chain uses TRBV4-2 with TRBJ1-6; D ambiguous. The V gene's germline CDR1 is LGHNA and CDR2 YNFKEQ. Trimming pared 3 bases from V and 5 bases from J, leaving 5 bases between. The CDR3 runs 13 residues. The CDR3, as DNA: TGTGCCAGCAGCCAGACTCATAATTCACCCCTCCACTTT. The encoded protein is CASSQTHNSPLHF.